This record concerns one TCR beta chain sequence. This clonotype has just a few counts. This receptor's antigen is unknown. Base qualities are missing; no much larger clone stands one base away. The protocol used for the library was PCR. TCR sequencing of DNA from cultured CD4+ T cells used the Oncomine TCR Beta short-read assay at the Johns Hopkins FTIC core. The QIAamp micro DNA kit was used to extract genomic DNA from the cultured CD4+ T cells. Oncomine TCR Beta libraries made from cultured CD4+ T cells were pooled using unique dual indexes and sequenced on an Illumina iSeq 100. The authors' pipeline ran thus. Non-productive sequences were removed, and CDR3s that did not start with C, did not end with F or W, or were shorter than 7 amino acids were discarded. The MANAFEST web application was used to identify antigen-specific clonotypes by comparing peptide-stimulated wells against reference wells and other culture wells. To be called positive, a clone needed an FDR below 0.05, an odds ratio above 5, and a productive frequency above 0.1% in at least two of three replicate wells. Clonotypes that were significantly expanded in both SARS-CoV-2 spike wells and at least one common cold coronavirus spike condition were defined as cross-reactive. Levenshtein distances (stringdist) and unrooted phylogenetic trees (ape) in R version 3.6.1 were used to assess CDR3 homology. TCRdb's own reprocessing of the public reads used fastp at Q25 and MiXCR and kept productive beta chains. CDR3 protein sequences are deduplicated, and each keeps its most common genes and DNA. TCRdb, not the original authors, processed these V and J calls. The sample data list more than 15,000 distinct CDR3 sequences, and about 55% of these were observed just once. The ten largest clones add up to roughly 9% of the sample.

The CDR3, cysteine through phenylalanine, is 15 amino acids long. Only the CDR3 region is kept as DNA, spanning 45 bases read in frame from base 1. V is pruned by 3 bases and J by 4 bases, leaving 5 bases of the junction without a gene match. From a lookup of the germline V gene, CDR1 and CDR2 are KGHDR and SFDVKD. Reading the label with the study, this specimen's treatment or condition is: approximately 11-day PBMC culture with coronavirus spike peptide pools or control peptides (ViraFEST assay). The ViraFEST assay was used in the study, in which antigen-specific T cells were expanded with peptide pools and expanded clonotypes were subsequently identified by TCR sequencing. The positive SARS-CoV-2 PCR tests of the convalescent patients were dated from March to December 2020, before the Alpha, Beta and Delta variants emerged in the United States. Approximately 1.8 million PBMCs per well were cultured in IMDM with roughly 5% human AB serum and 8 to 10 IU/ml IL-2, plus 10 ug/ml peptide pools. On days 3 and 7, half of the culture medium was replaced with fresh IL-2-containing medium. Once the cells had been in culture for around nine days, the EasySep CD4+ T cell isolation kit was used to isolate CD4+ T cells by negative selection. PBMCs were separated from whole blood using Ficoll-Paque Plus gradient centrifugation and then either used fresh or cryopreserved at -140C. Culture conditions were generally each tested in triplicate wells.

This sample is part of a study of vaccination and CD4 T cells after COVID-19 (dated by TCRdb to the early 2020s). For the wider study: Convalescent patients had a positive SARS-CoV-2 result on nasal swab PCR, and of these patients, several had mild disease and one had severe disease. Six males and four females were included in the convalescent cohort, with two Hispanic individuals, seven Caucasians, two Asians and one multiracial person represented. Each participant got two doses of either the Pfizer-BioNTech BNT162b2 vaccine (n=8) or the Moderna mRNA-1273 vaccine (n=2). Post-COVID blood samples from convalescent patients were collected a median of around 100 days after diagnosis, with a range of 35 to 161 days. The time from the second vaccine dose to post-vaccine blood sampling had a median of roughly 79 days and ranged from about 14 to 241 days. The cultures were stimulated with overlapping spike peptide pools from SARS-CoV-2 and from the common cold coronaviruses HCoV-NL63, HCoV-OC43 and HCoV-229E. In control cultures, a CEFX viral epitope pool was used as positive control, an HIV-1 Nef peptide pool was used as negative control, or no peptide was added. The spike-specific CD4+ TCR repertoire was compared before and after mRNA vaccination in over nine COVID-19 convalescent patients and a few infection-naive healthy vaccine recipients. Overall study results and their limits: Relatively few convalescent patients were included in the study, and early timepoints after natural infection were not analyzed. Nearly all vaccine-specific clones in convalescent patients (304 of 307) were mono-reactive for SARS-CoV-2 spike rather than cross-reactive with common cold coronaviruses. An increase in the median number of SARS-CoV-2-reactive clonotypes from some 20 after infection to some 38 after vaccination was observed, but the change was not found to be significant. Among the post-vaccine SARS-CoV-2-reactive clones in convalescent patients, a median 86.3% showed up only after vaccination, which suggests vaccine-specific priming.

The sample comprised CD4+ T cells from blood, cultured in vitro. This clonotype was sampled from a human donor who had recovered from COVID-19. Rearrangement joined TRBV24-1 to TRBJ2-3; 8 junctional bases match TRBD2. The DNA sequence follows: TGTGCCACCAGTGATCCACGACTAGCGTCAGATACGCAGTATTTT. Translated, this gives CATSDPRLASDTQYF.